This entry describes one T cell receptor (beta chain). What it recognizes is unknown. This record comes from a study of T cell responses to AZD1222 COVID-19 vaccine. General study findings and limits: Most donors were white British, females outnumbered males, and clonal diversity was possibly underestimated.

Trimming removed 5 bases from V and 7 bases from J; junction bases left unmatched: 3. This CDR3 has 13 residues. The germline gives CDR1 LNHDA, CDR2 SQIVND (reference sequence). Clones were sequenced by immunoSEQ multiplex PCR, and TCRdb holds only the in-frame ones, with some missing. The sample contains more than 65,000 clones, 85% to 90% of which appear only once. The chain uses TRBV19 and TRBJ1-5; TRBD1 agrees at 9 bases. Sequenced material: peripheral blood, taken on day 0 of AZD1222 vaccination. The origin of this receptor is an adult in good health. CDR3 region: CASSRDRAQPQHF. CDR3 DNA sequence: TGTGCCAGTAGTCGGGACAGGGCGCAGCCCCAGCATTTT.